The TCR beta chain under discussion was sequenced for a study of CD4 and CD8 cells across lung adenocarcinoma regions. Donors had localized lung adenocarcinoma, a non-small cell lung cancer. TCRdb re-analysed the PCR reads in MiXCR, keeping a single row per CDR3 protein. The sample has 13,000 or so distinct CDR3 sequences, around 45% seen once; the top ten hold approximately 15%. The clonotype originates from a male donor with lung adenocarcinoma. The CD4 and CD8 labels of this study may be unreliable. The sequenced sample consisted of CD4+ T cells from the center of a lung tumor.

The CDR3 DNA reads TGCGCCAGCAGCCAAGTTATGAGGGAAAAACTGTTTTTT. Its protein is CASSQVMREKLFF. The gene calls are TRBV4-1 and TRBJ1-4; D not resolved. Germline V gene data show CDR1 as MGHRA and CDR2 as YSYEKL. With 1 base removed from V and 8 bases from J, the gap between germline ends came to 8 bases. This CDR3 contains 13 residues.